Sequencing of this T cell receptor beta chain was carried out in a study of T cell changes during pregnancy in multiple sclerosis. Sequenced by immunoSEQ multiplex PCR; TCRdb stores in-frame clones only, minus some. The sample contains 40,000 or so clones, 91% of which appear only once. V gave up 5 bases and J gave up 4 bases; unmatched junction bases: 11. Germline CDR1 and CDR2: SEHNR and FQNEAQ (reference sequence). The CDR3 sequence is 15 residues long. The chain uses TRBV7-9 and TRBJ2-7, with 7 nucleotides matching TRBD1. The clonotype was recovered from a female donor with multiple sclerosis, enrolled in a pregnancy study. The sample consisted of CD8+ T cells from peripheral blood mononuclear cells, taken in the second trimester of pregnancy. The CDR3 nucleotides read TGTGCCAGCAGCGCCACCGGGACAGACCAGTACGAGCAGTACTTC. The encoded protein is CASSATGTDQYEQYF.